One and the same sample provided the 13 T cell receptor beta chains below, sequenced in a study of identical twins. In TCRdb, the 5' RACE reads were re-called with MiXCR into one record per CDR3 protein. The top ten hold about 0.27% of the sample, which has 1.5 million to 2 million distinct CDR3 sequences, around a third seen once. Sequencing was carried out using cord blood. These receptor sequences come from a newborn girl in good health.

There are a few counts of this clonotype. V and J are TRBV29-1 and TRBJ2-5, with D maybe TRBD2 (5 bases). The CDR3 runs to 12 residues. The V end lost 7 bases, the J end lost 1 base, and 10 bases lay between the germline ends. Germline CDR1 is SQVTM and CDR2 is ANQGSEA. The CDR3 sequence is CSAILGQETQYF. CDR3 nucleotides: TGCAGCGCCATACTAGGCCAAGAGACCCAGTACTTC.

This clonotype was picked up a small number of times. The chain is built from TRBV10-3 and TRBJ2-3; possibly TRBD2 for D (7 bases). Germline V gives CDR1 ENHRY, CDR2 SYGVKD. The CDR3 consists of 14 residues. Trimming stripped 4 bases from V and 2 bases from J, with 10 bases between. CDR3 region: CAISVGGATDTQYF. The CDR3 DNA is TGTGCCATCAGTGTGGGGGGGGCCACAGATACGCAGTATTTT.

This clonotype has only a few counts. J is TRBJ2-6 and V is TRBV6-2 or TRBV6-3; TRBD2 aligns across 10 bases. CDR3 length: 19 amino acids. V trimming: 6 bases; J trimming: 0 bases; junction bases outside the gene matches: 11. Germline V lookup: CDR1 MNHEY, CDR2 SVGEGT. The CDR3, as DNA: TGTGCCAGCAGCCTCAATCAACTAGCGGGGAGCTCTGGGGCCAACGTCCTGACTTTC. Translating gives CASSLNQLAGSSGANVLTF.

The rearrangement uses TRBV20-1 and TRBJ2-7; D might be TRBD1 (5 bases). Trimming left V 4 bases short and J 1 base short, with 26 bases between. The CDR3 covers 18 residues. The germline CDR1 and CDR2 sequences are DFQATT and SNEGSKA (reference sequence). CDR3 loop: CSAITLKGLTAISYEQYF. The CDR3 region has the DNA TGCAGTGCTATCACGCTTAAAGGTCTGACAGCGATATCCTACGAGCAGTACTTC.

This chain connects TRBV7-2 to TRBJ1-6; D may be TRBD1 (5 bases). This CDR3 spans 17 amino acids. The germline V gene has CDR1 SGHTA and CDR2 FQGNSA. V was clipped by 1 base and J by 0 bases, with 10 bases between them. The CDR3 bases are TGTGCCAGCAGCTTAGGGTACAGGAGCTCCTATAATTCACCCCTCCACTTT. It yields the protein CASSLGYRSSYNSPLHF.

J is TRBJ2-7 and V is TRBV20-1, with D uncertain. The germline gives CDR1 DFQATT, CDR2 SNEGSKA (reference sequence). CDR3 length equals 13 residues. V was shortened by 3 bases and J by 3 bases, with 12 bases between the two germline ends. The CDR3 region is CSARGRPLYEQYF. CDR3 DNA: TGCAGTGCTAGGGGCAGGCCTCTCTACGAGCAGTACTTC.

This sequence joins TRBV4-1 and TRBJ2-1; a possible D gene is TRBD1 (6 bases). There are 15 residues in the CDR3. Germline loops: CDR1 MGHRA, CDR2 YSYEKL. V dropped 6 bases and J dropped 0 bases, with 12 bases sitting between them. The CDR3 sequence is CASRGIGGSYNEQFF. CDR3 DNA sequence: TGCGCCAGCAGAGGGATAGGGGGCTCCTACAATGAGCAGTTCTTC.

This chain connects TRBV10-3 to TRBJ1-1, with 8 bases matching TRBD1. V was pared by 10 bases and J by 6 bases, with 13 bases of the junction left unmatched. Per germline, CDR1 ENHRY and CDR2 SYGVKD. CDR3 length: 14 amino acids. The CDR3 protein is CATEKQGGMSEAFF. The CDR3 region has the DNA TGTGCCACCGAAAAACAGGGGGGAATGTCTGAAGCTTTCTTT.

This chain joins TRBV24-1 and TRBJ2-1; 9 bases fit TRBD2. The CDR3 extends over 14 amino acids. After removal of 5 bases from V and 5 bases from J, the junction contained 3 bases not matched to a gene. CDR1 and CDR2 from the germline V gene are KGHDR and SFDVKD. The CDR3, as DNA: TGTGCCACCAGTGTTAGCGGGGGTAACAATGAGCAGTTCTTC. Translation: CATSVSGGNNEQFF.

The chain employs TRBV12-3 or TRBV12-4 and TRBJ2-1; 12 bases line up with TRBD2. The CDR3 totals 14 residues. Trimming removed 1 base from V and 15 bases from J; junction bases left unmatched: 7. The CDR3 DNA follows: TGTGCCAGCAGTTTAGGGCTAGCGGGGGGGCCCCGGTTCTTC. Its translation is CASSLGLAGGPRFF.

This clonotype has a handful of counts. The chain has TRBV29-1 and TRBJ2-1; D is uncertain. The DNA end is more similar to TRBJ2-7, so the J call may be wrong. Germline lookup yields CDR1 SQVTM and CDR2 ANQGSEA. The CDR3 length is 13 residues. As DNA, the CDR3 is TGCAGCGTTGCTCCGAGCTCCTACAATGAGCAGTACTTC. Translation: CSVAPSSYNEQYF.

The J gene is TRBJ2-5, the V gene TRBV29-1; TRBD1 matches 11 bases. With 6 bases clipped from V and 7 bases from J, the junction kept 10 bases outside the gene matches. This CDR3 has 14 amino acids. Germline V gene data show CDR1 as SQVTM and CDR2 as ANQGSEA. The chain's CDR3 is CSVGGQGAAGTQYF. The CDR3, as DNA: TGCAGCGTGGGCGGACAGGGGGCTGCGGGGACCCAGTACTTC.

The CDR3 spells CASGGTGVFYGYTF. The DNA of the CDR3 is TGTGCCAGCGGAGGGACAGGGGTTTTCTATGGCTACACCTTC. The rearrangement uses TRBV5-6 and TRBJ1-2; 10 positions agree with TRBD1. V dropped 7 bases and J dropped 4; count of bases not matched to a gene: 7. CDR1 SGHDT and CDR2 YYEEEE come from the germline V gene. The CDR3 runs to 14 residues.